Below, one TCR beta chain is given with its context. A quantity of about 0.45 to 1 ug RNA underwent reverse transcription using random hexamers. Across 54 Vbeta and 13 Jbeta, TCR beta CDR3 was amplified with immunoSEQ multiplex PCR. A single record per CDR3 protein comes from TCRdb applying MiXCR to the immunoSEQ multiplex PCR reads. The data show about 150,000 distinct CDR3 sequences, with 92% seen just once and about 0.073% held by the top ten. CD8+ and CD4+ T cells taken from blood had their TCR beta sequenced. Healthy donors served as age- and sex-matched controls. TEMRA cells were FACS-enriched, and CD8+ and CD4+ T cells were isolated negatively. The CDR3 totals 14 residues. Germline CDR1 reads SEHNR; CDR2 reads FQNEAQ (reference sequence). Trimming stripped 3 bases from V and 3 bases from J, with 12 bases between. The data stem from a study of CD8 T cells in Susac syndrome.

Sample: CD4+ T cells from PBMCs. The sequence came from a human donor in good health. This sequence joins TRBV7-9 and TRBJ2-7; D is uncertain. The CDR3: CASSFMDGSYEQYF. The CDR3 DNA sequence: TGTGCCAGCAGCTTTATGGACGGCAGCTACGAGCAGTACTTC.